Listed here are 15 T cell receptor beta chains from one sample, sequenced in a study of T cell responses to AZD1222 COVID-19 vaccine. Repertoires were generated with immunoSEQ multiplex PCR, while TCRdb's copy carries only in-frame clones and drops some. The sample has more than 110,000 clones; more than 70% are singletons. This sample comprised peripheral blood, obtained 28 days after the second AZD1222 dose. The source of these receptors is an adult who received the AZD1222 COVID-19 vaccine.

The CDR3 loop is CASSSHTNTEAFF. DNA for the CDR3: TGTGCCAGCAGCTCCCACACGAACACTGAAGCTTTCTTT. V usage is TRBV9 and J usage is TRBJ1-1, with D unresolved. Germline V gene lookup returns CDR1 SGDLS and CDR2 YYNGEE. Trimming left V 4 bases short and J 1 base short, with 8 bases between. CDR3 length: 13 residues.

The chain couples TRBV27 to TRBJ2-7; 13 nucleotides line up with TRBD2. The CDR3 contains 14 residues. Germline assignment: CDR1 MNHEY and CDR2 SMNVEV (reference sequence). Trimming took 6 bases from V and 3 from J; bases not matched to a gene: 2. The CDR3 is CASSRTSGGYEQYF. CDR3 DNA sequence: TGTGCCAGCAGCCGGACTAGCGGGGGCTACGAGCAGTACTTC.

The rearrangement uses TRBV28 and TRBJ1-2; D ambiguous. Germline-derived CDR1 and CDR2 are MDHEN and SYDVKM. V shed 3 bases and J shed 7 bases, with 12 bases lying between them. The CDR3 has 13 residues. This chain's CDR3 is CASSLTSAGGYTF. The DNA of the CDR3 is TGTGCCAGCAGTTTGACATCCGCGGGTGGCTACACCTTC.

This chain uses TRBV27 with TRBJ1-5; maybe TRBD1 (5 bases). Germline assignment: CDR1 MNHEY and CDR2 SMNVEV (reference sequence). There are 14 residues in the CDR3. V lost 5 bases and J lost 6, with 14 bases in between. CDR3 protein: CASSVQGTGQPQHF. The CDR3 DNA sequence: TGTGCCAGCAGTGTTCAGGGAACAGGTCAGCCCCAGCATTTT.

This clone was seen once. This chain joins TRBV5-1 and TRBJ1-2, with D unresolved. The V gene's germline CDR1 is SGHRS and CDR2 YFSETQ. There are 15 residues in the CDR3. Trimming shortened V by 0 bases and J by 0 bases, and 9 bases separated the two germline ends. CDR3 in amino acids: CASSLESLANYGYTF. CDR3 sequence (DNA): TGCGCCAGCAGCTTGGAGTCTTTAGCTAACTATGGCTACACCTTC.

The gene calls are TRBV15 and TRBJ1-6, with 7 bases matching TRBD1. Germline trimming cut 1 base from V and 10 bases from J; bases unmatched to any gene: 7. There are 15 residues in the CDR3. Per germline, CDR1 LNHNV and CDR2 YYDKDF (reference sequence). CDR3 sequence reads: CATSRGTGGGSPLHF. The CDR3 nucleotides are TGTGCCACCAGCAGAGGGACAGGTGGGGGATCACCCCTCCACTTT.

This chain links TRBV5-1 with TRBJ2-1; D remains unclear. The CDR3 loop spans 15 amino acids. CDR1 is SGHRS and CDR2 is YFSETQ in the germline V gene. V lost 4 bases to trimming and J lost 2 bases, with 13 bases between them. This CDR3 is CASSTVAATYNEQFF. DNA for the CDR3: TGCGCCAGCAGCACGGTCGCGGCCACCTACAATGAGCAGTTCTTC.

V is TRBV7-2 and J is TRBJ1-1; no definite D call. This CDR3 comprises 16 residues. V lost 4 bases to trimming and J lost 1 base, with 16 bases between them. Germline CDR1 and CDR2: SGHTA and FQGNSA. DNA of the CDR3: TGTGCCAGCAGCTGGATTGTGGGCGAGGGGAACACTGAAGCTTTCTTT. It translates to CASSWIVGEGNTEAFF.

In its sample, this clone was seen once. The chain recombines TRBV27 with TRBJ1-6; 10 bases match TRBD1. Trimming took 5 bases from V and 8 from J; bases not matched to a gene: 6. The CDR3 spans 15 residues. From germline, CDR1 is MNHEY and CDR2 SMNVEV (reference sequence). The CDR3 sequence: CASSLEGTGDSPLHF. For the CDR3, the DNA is TGTGCCAGCAGTCTCGAGGGGACAGGGGATTCACCCCTCCACTTT.

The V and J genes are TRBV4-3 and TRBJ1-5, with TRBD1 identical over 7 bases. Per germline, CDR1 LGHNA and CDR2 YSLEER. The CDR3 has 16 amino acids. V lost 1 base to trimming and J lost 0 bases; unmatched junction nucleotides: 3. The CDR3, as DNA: TGCGCCAGCAGCCAAGGAACAGGGGTTAGCAATCAGCCCCAGCATTTT. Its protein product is CASSQGTGVSNQPQHF.

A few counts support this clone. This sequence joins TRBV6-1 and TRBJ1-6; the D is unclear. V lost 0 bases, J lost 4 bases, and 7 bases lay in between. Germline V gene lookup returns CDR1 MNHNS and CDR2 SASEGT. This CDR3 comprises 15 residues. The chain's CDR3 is CASSEAGGYNSPLHF. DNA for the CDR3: TGTGCCAGCAGTGAAGCCGGCGGGTATAATTCACCCCTCCACTTT.

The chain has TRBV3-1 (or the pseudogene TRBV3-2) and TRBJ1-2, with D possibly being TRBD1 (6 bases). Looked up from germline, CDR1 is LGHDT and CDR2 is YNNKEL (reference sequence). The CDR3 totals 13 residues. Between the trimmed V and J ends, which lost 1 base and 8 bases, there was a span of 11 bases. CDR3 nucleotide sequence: TGTGCCAGCAGCCAAGGAGGACAGCGCGGCTACACCTTC. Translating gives CASSQGGQRGYTF.

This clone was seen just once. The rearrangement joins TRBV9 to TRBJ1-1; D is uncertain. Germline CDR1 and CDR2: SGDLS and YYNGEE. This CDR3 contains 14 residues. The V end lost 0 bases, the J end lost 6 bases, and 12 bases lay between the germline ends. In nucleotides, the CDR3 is TGTGCCAGCAGCGTAGAAGTTGGGAGGTCTGAAGCTTTCTTT. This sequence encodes CASSVEVGRSEAFF.

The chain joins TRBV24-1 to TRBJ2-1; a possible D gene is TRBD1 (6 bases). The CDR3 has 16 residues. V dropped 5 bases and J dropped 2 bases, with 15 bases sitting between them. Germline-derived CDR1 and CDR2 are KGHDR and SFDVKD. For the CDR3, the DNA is TGTGCCACCAGTGCCCTAACAGGGAACCCCTACAATGAGCAGTTCTTC. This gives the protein CATSALTGNPYNEQFF.

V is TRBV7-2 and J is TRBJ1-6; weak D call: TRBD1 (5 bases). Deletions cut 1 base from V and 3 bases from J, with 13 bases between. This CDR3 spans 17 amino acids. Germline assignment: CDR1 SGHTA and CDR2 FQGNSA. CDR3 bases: TGTGCCAGCAGCTTAGGGGACCCGGGGAGCTATAATTCACCCCTCCACTTT. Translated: CASSLGDPGSYNSPLHF.